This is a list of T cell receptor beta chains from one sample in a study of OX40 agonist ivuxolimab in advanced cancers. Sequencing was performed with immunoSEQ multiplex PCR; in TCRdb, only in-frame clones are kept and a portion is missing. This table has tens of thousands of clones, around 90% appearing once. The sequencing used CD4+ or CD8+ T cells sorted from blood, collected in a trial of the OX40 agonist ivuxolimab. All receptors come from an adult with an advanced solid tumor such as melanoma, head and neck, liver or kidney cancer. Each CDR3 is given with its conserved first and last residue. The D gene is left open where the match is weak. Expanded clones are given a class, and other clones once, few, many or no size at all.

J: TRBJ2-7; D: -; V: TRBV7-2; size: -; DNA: TGTGCCAGCAGCTTAGGTTTACACGAGCAGTACTTC; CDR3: CASSLGLHEQYF
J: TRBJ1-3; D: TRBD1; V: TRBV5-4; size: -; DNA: TGTGCCAGCAGCATGGGACAGGCGAGATCTGGAAACACCATATATTTT; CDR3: CASSMGQARSGNTIYF
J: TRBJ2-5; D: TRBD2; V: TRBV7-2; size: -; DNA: TGTGCCAGCAGCCGAACCCGAGCGGGGAATGGGGAGACCCAGTACTTC; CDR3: CASSRTRAGNGETQYF
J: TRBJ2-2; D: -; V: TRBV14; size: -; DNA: TGTGCCAGCAGCCGCGCCCCTCCCGGGAACACCGGGGAGCTGTTTTTT; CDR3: CASSRAPPGNTGELFF
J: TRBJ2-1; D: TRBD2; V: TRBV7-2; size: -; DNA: TGTGCCAGCACCGTGACTAGCGGGAGGGAGAATGAGCAGTTCTTC; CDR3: CASTVTSGRENEQFF
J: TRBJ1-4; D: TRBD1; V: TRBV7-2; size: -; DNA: TGTGCCAGCAGCCCGCGGACAGGGGGCGCGCTCGGGGAAAAACTGTTTTTT; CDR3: CASSPRTGGALGEKLFF
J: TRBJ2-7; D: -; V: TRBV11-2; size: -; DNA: TGTGCCAGCAGCTTAGCTCCGGGACTCCTCCACGAGCAGTACTTC; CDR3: CASSLAPGLLHEQYF
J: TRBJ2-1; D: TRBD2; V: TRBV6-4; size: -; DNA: TGTGCCAGCAGTGTCTTAGCGGGAGGTGGACACAATGAGCAGTTCTTC; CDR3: CASSVLAGGGHNEQFF
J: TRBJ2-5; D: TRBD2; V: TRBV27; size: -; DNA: TGTGCCAGCAGTTCCCCCTCGGGAGGAGGGAAGACCCAGTACTTC; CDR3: CASSSPSGGGKTQYF
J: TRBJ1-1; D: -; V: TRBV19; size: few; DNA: TGTGCCAGTAGTATCAGTGGGGGGAGGACTGAAGCTTTCTTT; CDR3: CASSISGGRTEAFF
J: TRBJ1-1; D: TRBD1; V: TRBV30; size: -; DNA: TGTGCGGGAGGAAGAGGGGCAGGGGGTATGAACACTGAAGCTTTCTTT; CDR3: CAGGRGAGGMNTEAFF
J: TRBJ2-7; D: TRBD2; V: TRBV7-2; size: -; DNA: TGTGCCAGCAGCTTAGCGTTGGCGGGGGGTTACGAGCAGTACTTC; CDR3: CASSLALAGGYEQYF
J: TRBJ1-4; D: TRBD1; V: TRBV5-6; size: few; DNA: TGTGCCAGCAGCTTGAAGGGGGCAGGGGAAAAACTGTTTTTT; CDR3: CASSLKGAGEKLFF
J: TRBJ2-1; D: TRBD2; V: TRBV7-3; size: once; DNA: TGTGCCAGCAGCTCGGGACTAGCGGGAGGTTTTTCCTACAATGAGCAGTTCTTC; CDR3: CASSSGLAGGFSYNEQFF
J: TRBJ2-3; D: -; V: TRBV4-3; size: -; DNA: TGCGCCAGCAGCCCTCGGTCCCCGGGTGGGTCTAGCACAGATACGCAGTATTTT; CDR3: CASSPRSPGGSSTDTQYF
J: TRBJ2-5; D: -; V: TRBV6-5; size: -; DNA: TGTGCCAGCAGTTACTCGGGTAGCGGCTCCCAAGAGACCCAGTACTTC; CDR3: CASSYSGSGSQETQYF
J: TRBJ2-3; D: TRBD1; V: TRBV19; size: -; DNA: TGTGCCAGTAGTATAGGATGGGACAGGGCCACAGATACGCAGTATTTT; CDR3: CASSIGWDRATDTQYF
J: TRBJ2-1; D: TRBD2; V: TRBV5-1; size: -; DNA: TGCGCCAGCAGCTCGACAGAAGCGGGAGTTAGGAATGAGCAGTTCTTC; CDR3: CASSSTEAGVRNEQFF
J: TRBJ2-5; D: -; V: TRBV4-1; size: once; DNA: TGCGCCAGCAGCCAAGGGACGATACAAGAGACCCAGTACTTC; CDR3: CASSQGTIQETQYF
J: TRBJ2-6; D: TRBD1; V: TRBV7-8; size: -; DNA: TGTGCCAGCAGCTTAACAGGGGCTGGGGCCAACGTCCTGACTTTC; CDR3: CASSLTGAGANVLTF
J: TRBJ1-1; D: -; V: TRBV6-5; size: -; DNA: TGTGCCAGCAGTTACCTCAACAGGGCCGGGGGTGAAGCTTTCTTT; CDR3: CASSYLNRAGGEAFF
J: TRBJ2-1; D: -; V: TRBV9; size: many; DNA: TGTGCCAGCAGCGTAGTGGGATTTGGGGCCAATGAGCAGTTCTTC; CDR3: CASSVVGFGANEQFF
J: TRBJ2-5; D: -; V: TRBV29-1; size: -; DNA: TGCAGCGTTGCAAGTTACCAGGGGGAGACCCAGTACTTC; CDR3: CSVASYQGETQYF
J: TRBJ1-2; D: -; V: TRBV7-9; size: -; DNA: TGTGCCAGCAGCTTAGAAACACGGACTAACTATGGCTACACCTTC; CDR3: CASSLETRTNYGYTF
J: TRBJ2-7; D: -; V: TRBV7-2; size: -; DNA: TGTGCCAGCAGCTTTTCGCTGAGCTCCTACGAGCAGTACTTC; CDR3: CASSFSLSSYEQYF
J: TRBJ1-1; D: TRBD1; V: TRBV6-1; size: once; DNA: TGTGCCAGCTCGACAGGGATCATGAACACTGAAGCTTTCTTT; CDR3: CASSTGIMNTEAFF
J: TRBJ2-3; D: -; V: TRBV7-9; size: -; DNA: TGTGCCAGCAGCTTAGACAGCACAGATACGCAGTATTTT; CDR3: CASSLDSTDTQYF
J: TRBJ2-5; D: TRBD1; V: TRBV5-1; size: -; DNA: TGCGCCAGCAGCTCACAGGGGGTTCGGGAGACCCAGTACTTC; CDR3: CASSSQGVRETQYF
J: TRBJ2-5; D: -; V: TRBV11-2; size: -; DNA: TGTGCCAGCGGGCCTGGCGTATCAGAGACCCAGTACTTC; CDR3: CASGPGVSETQYF
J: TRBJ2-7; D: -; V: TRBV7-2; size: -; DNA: TGTGCCAGCAGCCTCCGGGAATACTCCTACGAGCAGTACTTC; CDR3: CASSLREYSYEQYF
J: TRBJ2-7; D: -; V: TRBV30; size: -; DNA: TGTGCCTGGAGTGTGCTAGAAGGTTACTCCGAGCAGTACTTC; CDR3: CAWSVLEGYSEQYF
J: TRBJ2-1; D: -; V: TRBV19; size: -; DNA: TGTGCCAGTAGTGACGGGGGCCGGTCCTACAATGAGCAGTTCTTC; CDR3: CASSDGGRSYNEQFF
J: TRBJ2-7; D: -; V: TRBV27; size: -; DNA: TGTGCCAGCAGTTGGGCGCCAGAATCCTCCTACGAGCAGTACTTC; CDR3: CASSWAPESSYEQYF
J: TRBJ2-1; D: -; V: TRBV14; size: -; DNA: TGTGCCAGCAGCCAAGGGCAGTACAATGAGCAGTTCTTC; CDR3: CASSQGQYNEQFF
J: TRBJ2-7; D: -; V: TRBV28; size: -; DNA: TGTGCCAGCAGTTTAGTTGGGTACGAGCAGTACTTC; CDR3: CASSLVGYEQYF
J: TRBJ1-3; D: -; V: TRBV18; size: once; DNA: TGTGCCAGCTCACCATCGATTTCAGGTGGAAACACCATATATTTT; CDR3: CASSPSISGGNTIYF
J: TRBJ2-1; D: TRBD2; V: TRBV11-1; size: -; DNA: TGTGCCAGCAGCTTGGAGAGCGGGGAAACGGATGAGCAGTTCTTC; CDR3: CASSLESGETDEQFF
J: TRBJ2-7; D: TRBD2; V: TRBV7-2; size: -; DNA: TGTGCCAGCACCCTAGGCGGGAGTCTCTACGAGCAGTACTTC; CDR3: CASTLGGSLYEQYF
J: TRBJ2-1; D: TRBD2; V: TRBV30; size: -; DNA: TGTGCCTGGAGTGACGGGACTAGCGGCCCCAATGAGCAGTTCTTC; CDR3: CAWSDGTSGPNEQFF